The following is a T cell receptor (beta chain) sequence with its context. Sequencing was performed with immunoSEQ multiplex PCR; in TCRdb, only in-frame clones are kept and a portion is missing. Seen here are under 300,000 clones, around 82% observed once, and the top ten hold 4.9%. The data were obtained in a study of blood T cell repertoires in COVID-19. Study at large: Samples representing acute and convalescent COVID-19 were sourced from the United States, Italy and Spain.

This CDR3 contains 14 residues. Germline lookup yields CDR1 SNHLY and CDR2 FYNNEI. V was shortened by 4 bases and J by 0 bases, with 9 bases between the two germline ends. What was sequenced was peripheral blood. V usage is TRBV2 and J usage is TRBJ1-1; unclear D gene. The TCR comes from an elderly woman with active or convalescent COVID-19. CDR3 region: CASSVHMLNTEAFF. CDR3 sequence (DNA): TGTGCCAGCAGTGTTCACATGCTGAACACTGAAGCTTTCTTT.